This T cell receptor beta chain was obtained from a study of OX40 agonist ivuxolimab in advanced cancers. Study-wide results and caveats: In CD8+ T cells, expanded clones were on average more numerous than in CD4+.

Some clones are missing from TCRdb's copy, which holds only in-frame ones; the method was immunoSEQ multiplex PCR. The sample has 83,000 or so clones, 80% to 90% seen once. V lost 6 bases, J lost 2 bases, and 12 bases lay in between. This CDR3 region has 14 residues. Germline-derived CDR1 and CDR2 are MNHNS and SASEGT. Worth noting for this clone: Its target is unknown.

The genes are TRBV6-1 and TRBJ2-3, with a possible D match to TRBD2 (6 bases). Sample: CD4+ or CD8+ T cells sorted from blood, taken in a trial of the OX40 agonist ivuxolimab. The TCR originated in an adult with an advanced solid tumor such as melanoma, head and neck, liver or kidney cancer. CDR3: CASRWEDNTDTQYF. The CDR3, as DNA: TGTGCCAGCAGGTGGGAGGACAACACAGATACGCAGTATTTT.